This TCR beta chain was identified during a study of T cells in Graves' hyperthyroidism and ophthalmopathy. This clonotype was observed at least ten times. In germline, CDR1 is SGHAT, CDR2 FQNNGV. The V end was cut by 5 bases, the J end by 7 bases, with 11 bases between. There are 12 residues in the CDR3. TCR beta CDR3 regions were amplified from RNA. First-round RT-PCR with HTBI primers amplified the TCR CDR3 region. TCRdb called the multiplex PCR reads again in MiXCR, with one record for every CDR3 protein. The table records about 400,000 distinct CDR3 sequences, about 15% of them present only once. Sequencing was done on a sample of blood. The V and J genes are TRBV11-2 and TRBJ1-2; D possibly corresponds to TRBD1 (6 bases). The receptor was derived from a woman in her 30s with Graves' hyperthyroidism. The CDR3, as DNA: TGTGCCAGCAGCCGGGGGGGGCCTGGCTACACCTTC. This codes for CASSRGGPGYTF.